The 9 T cell receptor beta chains reported below all come from one sample, sequenced in a study of post-analysis software for immune sequencing data. Study results and limitations: TRBV segments more frequent in patients than in controls numbered roughly 5 and included TRBV5-6, TRBV5-1 and TRBV20-1.

Included in the TCR beta cDNA libraries were unique molecular identifiers. MiXCR, run by TCRdb on the PCR reads, gives a single entry per CDR3 protein. The repertoire consists of about 680,000 distinct CDR3 sequences, with roughly three fifths occurring once and the leading ten covering approximately 10%. These TCRs are of unknown antigen specificity. Sequenced sample: blood. The receptors here all came from a girl aged 2-9 years with multiple sclerosis.

This rearrangement joins TRBV29-1 to TRBJ2-5; D may be TRBD1 or TRBD2 (5 bases each). Germline loops: CDR1 SQVTM, CDR2 ANQGSEA. V was clipped by 2 bases and J by 5 bases, with 21 bases between them. The CDR3 extends over 16 amino acids. The CDR3 is CSVEFPEAGTGETQYF. DNA for the CDR3: TGCAGCGTTGAATTTCCGGAGGCAGGGACCGGGGAGACCCAGTACTTC. Filled out from reference TRBV29-1 and TRBJ2-5, the complete variable domain reads SAVISQKPSRDICQRGTSLTIQCQVDSQVTMMFWYRQQPGQSLTLIATANQGSEATYESGFVIDKFPISRPNLTFSTLTVSNMSPEDSSIYLCSVEFPEAGTGETQYFGPGTRLLVL.

The chain couples TRBV20-1 to TRBJ2-5, with D perhaps matching TRBD2 (5 bases). The CDR3 length is 13 residues. The germline CDR1 and CDR2 sequences are DFQATT and SNEGSKA (reference sequence). V lost 3 bases and J 2 bases, leaving 10 bases between the germline ends. CDR3 in amino acids: CSASQAEQETQYF. As DNA, the CDR3 is TGCAGTGCTAGCCAAGCGGAGCAAGAGACCCAGTACTTC.

J is TRBJ2-5 and V is TRBV5-1, with D perhaps TRBD2 (6 bases). Germline V gives CDR1 SGHRS, CDR2 YFSETQ. The CDR3 has 18 amino acids. V gave up 0 bases and J gave up 4 bases, with 22 bases separating them. The CDR3 bases are TGCGCCAGCAGCTTGGGAGGTTCGGCAGGGAGGAGTCGAGAGACCCAGTACTTC. Translating it yields CASSLGGSAGRSRETQYF.

The chain carries TRBV29-1 and TRBJ2-5; a possible D gene is TRBD1 (5 bases). V was trimmed by 1 base and J by 1 base, leaving 16 bases between them. The CDR3 covers 16 residues. The germline V gene encodes CDR1 SQVTM and CDR2 ANQGSEA. In DNA form, the CDR3 reads TGCAGCGTTGAAGCCAACAGGCGTGCCTCCCAAGAGACCCAGTACTTC. Its translation is CSVEANRRASQETQYF.

The gene calls are TRBV20-1 and TRBJ1-2, with D perhaps TRBD1 (6 bases). From germline, CDR1 is DFQATT and CDR2 SNEGSKA (reference sequence). Trimming pared 4 bases from V and 1 base from J, leaving 16 bases between. The CDR3 extends over 15 amino acids. CDR3: CSATNTQGFNYGYTF. The DNA of the CDR3 is TGCAGTGCTACAAACACACAGGGTTTTAACTATGGCTACACCTTC.

J is TRBJ1-2 and V is TRBV20-1, with unresolved D. Germline V CDR1 and CDR2: DFQATT, SNEGSKA (reference sequence). The CDR3 is made up of 10 amino acids. Trimming removed 3 bases at V and 5 bases at J, with 4 bases between. CDR3 sequence reads: CSASDYGYTF. The CDR3, as DNA: TGCAGTGCTAGCGATTATGGCTACACCTTC.

V and J are TRBV4-3 and TRBJ1-3; D not certain. Germline CDR1 reads LGHNA; CDR2 reads YSLEER. The CDR3 totals 17 residues. Trimming stripped 3 bases from V and 6 bases from J, with 21 bases between. The CDR3 sequence: CASSHDKAGQTENTIYF. The CDR3 nucleotides read TGCGCCAGCAGCCATGACAAGGCCGGGCAGACCGAAAACACCATATATTTT.

The rearrangement links TRBV5-4 to TRBJ2-7; a weak D match, TRBD1 (5 bases). Germline V CDR1 and CDR2: SGHNT, YYREEE (reference sequence). The CDR3 loop spans 14 amino acids. V was shortened by 4 bases and J by 2 bases, with 13 bases between the two germline ends. The CDR3 spells CASSVRQYAYEQYF. Here the CDR3 DNA reads TGTGCCAGCAGCGTTCGACAGTACGCCTACGAGCAGTACTTC.

CDR3: CASSDYTGLPDTEAFF. CDR3 DNA sequence: TGTGCCAGCAGTGACTATACGGGACTCCCGGACACTGAAGCTTTCTTT. The chain carries TRBV25-1 and TRBJ1-1, with a possible D match to TRBD1 (5 bases). CDR1 and CDR2 from the germline V gene are MGHDK and SYGVNS. V was trimmed by 3 bases and J by 3 bases, leaving 17 bases between them. The CDR3 spans 16 residues.